This TCR beta chain is drawn from a study of blood T cell repertoires in COVID-19. About the study: The cDNA or gDNA used as material had been derived from T cells, B-cell-depleted T cells, or PBMCs.

As processed by the authors: Amplification of reference gene primers provided the estimated nucleated cell counts. TCRdb keeps only in-frame clones here, not all; method: immunoSEQ multiplex PCR. The V and J calls and clone size were taken over from that table, and D and trimming were inferred from the DNA. This table holds approximately 190,000 clones, around 76% found once. Germline lookup yields CDR1 SGHTA and CDR2 FQGTGA. The CDR3 covers 16 residues. J gave up 2 bases and V 4 bases, and 8 bases lay outside the gene matches. The chain joins TRBV7-3 to TRBJ2-1; 7 nucleotides agree with TRBD1. Material: peripheral blood. The receptor's source is a woman aged 60-75 years with COVID-19, enrolled during active disease. CDR3 amino acids: CASSSLDRAPYNEQFF. CDR3 sequence (DNA): TGTGCCAGCAGCTCCCTCGACAGGGCACCCTACAATGAGCAGTTCTTC.